This TCR beta chain was sequenced for a study of blood T cell repertoires in COVID-19. Study information: T cells, B-cell-depleted T cells, or PBMCs supplied cDNA or gDNA.

TCRdb keeps only in-frame clones here, not all; method: immunoSEQ multiplex PCR. The sample comprises a few hundred thousand clones, around 92% of which are singletons, and 0.95% to 1.5% rests with the top ten. V was pared by 6 bases and J by 4 bases, with 11 bases of the junction left unmatched. This CDR3 comprises 15 residues. Germline V gives CDR1 SGHRS, CDR2 YFSETQ. The chain is built from TRBV5-1 and TRBJ2-7; 9 nucleotides align to TRBD1. Sequencing was done on a sample of peripheral blood. This TCR derives from a man in his forties with acute or convalescent COVID-19. The CDR3 DNA follows: TGCGCCAGCACATTAGGGACAGGGAAGTTTTACGAGCAGTACTTC. Its translation: CASTLGTGKFYEQYF.